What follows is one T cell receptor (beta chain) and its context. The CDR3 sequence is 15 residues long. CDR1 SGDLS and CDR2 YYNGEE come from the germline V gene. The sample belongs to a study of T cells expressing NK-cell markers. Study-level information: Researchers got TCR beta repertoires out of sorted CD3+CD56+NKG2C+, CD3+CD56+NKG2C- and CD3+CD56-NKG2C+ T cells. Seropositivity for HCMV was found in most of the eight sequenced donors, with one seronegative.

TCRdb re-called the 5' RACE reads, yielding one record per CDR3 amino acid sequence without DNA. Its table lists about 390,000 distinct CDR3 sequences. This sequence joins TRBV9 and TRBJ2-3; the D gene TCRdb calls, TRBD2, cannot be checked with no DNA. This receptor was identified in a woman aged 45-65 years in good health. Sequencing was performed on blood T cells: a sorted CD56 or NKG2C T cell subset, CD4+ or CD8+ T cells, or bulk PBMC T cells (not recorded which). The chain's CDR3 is CASSVLERITDTQYF.